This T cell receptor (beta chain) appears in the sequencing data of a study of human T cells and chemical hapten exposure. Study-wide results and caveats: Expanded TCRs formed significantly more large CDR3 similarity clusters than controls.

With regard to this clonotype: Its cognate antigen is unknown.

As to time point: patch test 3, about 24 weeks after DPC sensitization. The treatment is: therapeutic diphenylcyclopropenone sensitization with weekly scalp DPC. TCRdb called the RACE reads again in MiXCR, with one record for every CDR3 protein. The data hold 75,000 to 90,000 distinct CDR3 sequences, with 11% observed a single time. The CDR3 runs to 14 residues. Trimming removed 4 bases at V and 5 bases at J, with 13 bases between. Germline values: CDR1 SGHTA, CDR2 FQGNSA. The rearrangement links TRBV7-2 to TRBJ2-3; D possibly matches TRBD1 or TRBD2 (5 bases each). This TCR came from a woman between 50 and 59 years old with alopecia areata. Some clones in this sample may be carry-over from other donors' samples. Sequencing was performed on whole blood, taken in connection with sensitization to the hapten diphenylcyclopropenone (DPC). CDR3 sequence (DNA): TGTGCCAGCAGCTGGACGGGACGGGGAGATACGCAGTATTTT. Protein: CASSWTGRGDTQYF.